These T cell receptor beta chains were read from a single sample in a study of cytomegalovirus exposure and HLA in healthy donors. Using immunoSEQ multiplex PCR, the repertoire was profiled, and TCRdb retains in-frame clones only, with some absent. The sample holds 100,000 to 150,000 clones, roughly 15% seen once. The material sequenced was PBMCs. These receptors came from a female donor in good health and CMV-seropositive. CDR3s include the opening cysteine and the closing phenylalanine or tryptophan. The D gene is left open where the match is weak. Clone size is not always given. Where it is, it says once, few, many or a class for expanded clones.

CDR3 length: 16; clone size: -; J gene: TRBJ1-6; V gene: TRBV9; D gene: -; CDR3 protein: CASSVGESSYNSPLHF; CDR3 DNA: TGTGCCAGCAGCGTAGGGGAGAGCTCCTATAATTCACCCCTCCACTTT
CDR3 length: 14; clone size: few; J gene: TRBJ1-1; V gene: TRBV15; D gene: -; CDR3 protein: CATSRDFRRVVSFF; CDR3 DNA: TGTGCCACCAGCAGAGATTTTCGCAGGGTAGTATCTTTCTTT
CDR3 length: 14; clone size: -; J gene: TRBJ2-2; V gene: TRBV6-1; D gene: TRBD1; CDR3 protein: CASTAGGDTGELFF; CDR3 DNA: TGTGCCAGCACAGCAGGGGGCGACACCGGGGAGCTGTTTTTT
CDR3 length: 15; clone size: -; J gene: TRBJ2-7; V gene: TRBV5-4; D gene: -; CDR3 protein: CASSSGMIAGYEQYF; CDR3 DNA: TGTGCCAGCAGCTCCGGGATGATCGCTGGGTACGAGCAGTACTTC
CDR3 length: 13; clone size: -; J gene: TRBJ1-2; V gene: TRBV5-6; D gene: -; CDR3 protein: CASSSAGIYGYTF; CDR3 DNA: TGTGCCAGCAGCTCAGCGGGGATCTATGGCTACACCTTC
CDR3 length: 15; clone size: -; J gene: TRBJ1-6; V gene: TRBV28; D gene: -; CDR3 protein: CASLKPRVQNSPLHF; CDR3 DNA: TGTGCCAGCCTCAAACCCCGGGTACAAAATTCACCCCTCCACTTT
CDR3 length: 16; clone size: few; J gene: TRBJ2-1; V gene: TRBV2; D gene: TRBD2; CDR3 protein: CASSEGNSGSYNEQFF; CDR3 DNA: TGTGCCAGCAGTGAAGGGAATAGCGGGAGCTACAATGAGCAGTTCTTC
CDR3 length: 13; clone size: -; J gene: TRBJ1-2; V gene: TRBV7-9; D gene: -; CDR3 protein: CASSPGGLRGYTF; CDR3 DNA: TGTGCCAGCAGCCCCGGGGGGCTGCGTGGCTACACCTTC
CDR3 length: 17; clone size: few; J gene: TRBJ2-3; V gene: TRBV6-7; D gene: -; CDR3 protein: CASSYSYKRVSTDTQYF; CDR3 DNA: TGTGCCAGCAGTTACTCTTATAAACGGGTAAGCACAGATACGCAGTATTTT
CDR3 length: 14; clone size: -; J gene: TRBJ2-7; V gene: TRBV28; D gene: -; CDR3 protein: CASSDHPGSYEQYF; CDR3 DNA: TGTGCCAGCAGCGATCACCCAGGGTCCTACGAGCAGTACTTC
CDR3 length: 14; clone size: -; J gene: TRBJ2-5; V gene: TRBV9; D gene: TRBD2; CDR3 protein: CASSRLAAQETQYF; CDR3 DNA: TGTGCCAGCAGCCGACTAGCGGCGCAAGAGACCCAGTACTTC
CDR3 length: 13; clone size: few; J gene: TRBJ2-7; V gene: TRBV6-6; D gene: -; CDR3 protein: CASSQGWSSEQYF; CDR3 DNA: TGTGCCAGCAGTCAGGGCTGGTCGAGCGAGCAGTACTTC
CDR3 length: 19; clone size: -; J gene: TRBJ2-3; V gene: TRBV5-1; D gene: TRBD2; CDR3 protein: CASTITGPSGGRRTDTQYF; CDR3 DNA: TGCGCCAGCACAATTACCGGGCCTAGCGGAGGCCGCCGGACAGATACGCAGTATTTT
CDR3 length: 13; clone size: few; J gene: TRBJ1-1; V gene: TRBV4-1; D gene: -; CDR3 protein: CASSQQVSDEAFF; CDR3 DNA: TGCGCCAGCAGCCAACAAGTCAGCGATGAAGCTTTCTTT
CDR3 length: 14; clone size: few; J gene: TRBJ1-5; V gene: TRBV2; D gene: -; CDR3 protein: CASSVQGGGQPQHF; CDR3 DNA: TGTGCCAGCAGTGTGCAGGGAGGGGGTCAGCCCCAGCATTTT
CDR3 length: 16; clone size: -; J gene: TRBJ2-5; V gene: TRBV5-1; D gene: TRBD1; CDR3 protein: CASSISGTGRLETQYF; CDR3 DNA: TGCGCCAGCAGCATATCCGGGACAGGGAGACTAGAGACCCAGTACTTC
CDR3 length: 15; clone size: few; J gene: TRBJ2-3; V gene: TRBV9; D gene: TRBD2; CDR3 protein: CASSVGGRASDTQYF; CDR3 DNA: TGTGCCAGCAGCGTGGGTGGGAGGGCCTCGGATACGCAGTATTTT
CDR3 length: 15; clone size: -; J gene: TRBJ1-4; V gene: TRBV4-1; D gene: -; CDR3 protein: CASSQDETPEEKLFF; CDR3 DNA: TGCGCCAGCAGCCAAGACGAGACTCCAGAGGAAAAACTGTTTTTT
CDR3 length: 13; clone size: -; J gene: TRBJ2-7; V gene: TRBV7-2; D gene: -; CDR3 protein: CASSPERGWEQYF; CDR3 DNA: TGTGCCAGCAGTCCGGAAAGGGGCTGGGAGCAGTACTTC
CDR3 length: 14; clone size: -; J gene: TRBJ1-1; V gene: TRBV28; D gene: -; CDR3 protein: CASTKGRLNTEAFF; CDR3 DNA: TGTGCCAGCACCAAAGGGAGACTTAACACTGAAGCTTTCTTT
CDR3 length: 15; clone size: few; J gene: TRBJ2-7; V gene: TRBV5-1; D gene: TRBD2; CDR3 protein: CASRSGGQGFYEQYF; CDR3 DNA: TGCGCCAGCAGATCGGGGGGGCAGGGGTTCTACGAGCAGTACTTC
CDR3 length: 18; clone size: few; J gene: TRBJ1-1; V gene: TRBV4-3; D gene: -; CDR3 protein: CASTITFWGGAPDTEAFF; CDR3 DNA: TGCGCCAGCACCATTACATTCTGGGGGGGCGCCCCGGACACTGAAGCTTTCTTT
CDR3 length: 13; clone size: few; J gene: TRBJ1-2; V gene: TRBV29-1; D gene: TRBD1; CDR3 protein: CSANGQGNYGYTF; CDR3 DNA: TGCAGCGCCAACGGACAGGGAAACTATGGCTACACCTTC
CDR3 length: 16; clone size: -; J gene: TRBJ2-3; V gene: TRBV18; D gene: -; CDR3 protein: CASSRYDLGLTDTQYF; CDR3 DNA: TGTGCCAGCTCACGCTATGACTTGGGGCTAACAGATACGCAGTATTTT
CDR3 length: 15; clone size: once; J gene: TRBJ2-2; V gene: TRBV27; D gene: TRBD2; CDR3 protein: CASSLRTSATGELFF; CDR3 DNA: TGTGCCAGCAGTTTAAGGACTAGCGCAACCGGGGAGCTGTTTTTT
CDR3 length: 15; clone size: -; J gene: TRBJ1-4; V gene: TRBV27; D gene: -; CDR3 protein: CASSLFLSLGGKLFF; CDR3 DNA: TGTGCCAGCAGTTTATTTCTATCGCTAGGTGGAAAACTGTTTTTT
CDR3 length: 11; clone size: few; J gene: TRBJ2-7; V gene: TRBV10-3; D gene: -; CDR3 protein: CAISRSGEQYF; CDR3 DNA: TGTGCCATCAGCCGGTCGGGCGAGCAGTACTTC
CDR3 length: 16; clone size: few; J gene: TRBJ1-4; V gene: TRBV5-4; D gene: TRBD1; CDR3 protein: CASSLVGQGRNEKMFF; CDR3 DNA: TGTGCCAGCAGCTTGGTGGGACAGGGGAGGAATGAAAAAATGTTTTTT
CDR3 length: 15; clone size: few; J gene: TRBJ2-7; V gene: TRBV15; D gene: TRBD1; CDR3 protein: CATSRPGQASYEQYF; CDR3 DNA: TGTGCCACCAGTAGACCGGGACAGGCCTCCTACGAGCAGTACTTC
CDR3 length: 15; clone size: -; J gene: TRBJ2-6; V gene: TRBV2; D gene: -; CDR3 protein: CASSSRTAGANVLTF; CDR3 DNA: TGTGCCAGCAGTTCCCGGACAGCCGGGGCCAACGTCCTGACTTTC
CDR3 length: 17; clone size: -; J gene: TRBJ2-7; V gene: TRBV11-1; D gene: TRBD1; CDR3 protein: CASSLRSPGQGRYEQYF; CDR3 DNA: TGTGCCAGCAGCTTAAGGAGTCCGGGACAGGGCCGTTACGAGCAGTACTTC
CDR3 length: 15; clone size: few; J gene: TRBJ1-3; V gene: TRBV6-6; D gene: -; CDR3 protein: CASSNFFNSGNTIYF; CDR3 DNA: TGTGCCAGCAGTAACTTCTTTAACTCTGGAAACACCATATATTTT
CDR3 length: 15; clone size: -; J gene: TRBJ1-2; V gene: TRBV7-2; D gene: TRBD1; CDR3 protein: CASSPGQGRYSGYTF; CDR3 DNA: TGTGCCAGCAGCCCCGGACAGGGGCGGTATAGTGGCTACACCTTC
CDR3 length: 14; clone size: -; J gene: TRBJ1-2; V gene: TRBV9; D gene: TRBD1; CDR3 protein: CASNPDRAGYGYTF; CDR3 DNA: TGTGCCAGCAACCCTGACAGGGCGGGCTATGGCTACACCTTC
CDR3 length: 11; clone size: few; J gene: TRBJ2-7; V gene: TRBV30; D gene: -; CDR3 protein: CAWSLSYEQYF; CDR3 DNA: TGTGCCTGGAGTCTTTCCTACGAGCAGTACTTC
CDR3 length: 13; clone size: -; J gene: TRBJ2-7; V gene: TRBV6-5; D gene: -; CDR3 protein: CASRPLQNREQYF; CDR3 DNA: TGTGCCAGCAGACCCCTACAGAACCGGGAGCAGTACTTC
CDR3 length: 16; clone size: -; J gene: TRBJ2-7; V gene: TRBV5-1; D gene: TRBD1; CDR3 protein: CASSLGPRGLSYEQYF; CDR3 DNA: TGCGCCAGCAGCTTGGGACCCAGGGGGCTGTCCTACGAGCAGTACTTC
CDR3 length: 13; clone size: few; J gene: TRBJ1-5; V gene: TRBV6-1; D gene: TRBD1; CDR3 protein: CASSGSRQGGQHF; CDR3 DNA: TGTGCCAGCAGTGGCTCCCGACAGGGTGGGCAGCATTTT
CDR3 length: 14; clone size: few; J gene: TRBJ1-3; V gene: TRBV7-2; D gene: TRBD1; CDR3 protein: CASRPGGSGNTIYF; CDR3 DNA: TGTGCCAGCAGACCAGGGGGCTCTGGAAACACCATATATTTT
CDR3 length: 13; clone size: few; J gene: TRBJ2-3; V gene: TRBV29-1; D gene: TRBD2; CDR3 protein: CSSSGRSTDTQYF; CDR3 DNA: TGCAGCTCTAGCGGGCGAAGCACAGATACGCAGTATTTT
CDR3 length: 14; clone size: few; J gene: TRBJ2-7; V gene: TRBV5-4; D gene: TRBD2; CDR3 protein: CASSLGGRRYEQYF; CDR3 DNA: TGTGCCAGCAGCTTGGGCGGGAGAAGGTACGAGCAGTACTTC
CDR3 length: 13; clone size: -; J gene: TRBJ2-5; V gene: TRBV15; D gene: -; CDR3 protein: CATSRDSEETQYF; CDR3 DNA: TGTGCCACCAGCAGAGATTCTGAAGAGACCCAGTACTTC
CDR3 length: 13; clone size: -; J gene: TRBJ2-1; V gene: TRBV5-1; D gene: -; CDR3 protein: CASSLEQINEQFF; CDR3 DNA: TGCGCCAGCAGCTTGGAACAAATCAATGAGCAGTTCTTC
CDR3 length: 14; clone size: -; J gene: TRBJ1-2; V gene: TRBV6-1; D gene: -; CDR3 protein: CASSENFSPYGYTF; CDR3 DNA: TGTGCCAGCAGTGAAAATTTTAGCCCGTATGGCTACACCTTC
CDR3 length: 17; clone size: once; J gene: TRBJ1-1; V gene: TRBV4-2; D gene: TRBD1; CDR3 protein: CASSQAGTGGKGTEAFF; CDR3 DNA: TGTGCCAGCAGCCAAGCCGGGACAGGGGGCAAAGGAACTGAAGCTTTCTTT
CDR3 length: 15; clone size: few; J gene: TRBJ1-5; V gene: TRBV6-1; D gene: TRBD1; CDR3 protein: CASTGRGNSNQPQHF; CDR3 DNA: TGTGCCAGCACAGGCAGGGGGAATAGCAATCAGCCCCAGCATTTT
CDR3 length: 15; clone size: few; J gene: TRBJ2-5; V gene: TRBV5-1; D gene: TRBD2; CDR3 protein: CASSHRTSGQETQYF; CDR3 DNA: TGCGCCAGCAGCCATCGGACTAGCGGCCAAGAGACCCAGTACTTC
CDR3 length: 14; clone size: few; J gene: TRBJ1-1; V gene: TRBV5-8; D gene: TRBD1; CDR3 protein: CASSLEGARTEAFF; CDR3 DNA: TGTGCCAGCAGCTTGGAGGGGGCGCGGACTGAAGCTTTCTTT
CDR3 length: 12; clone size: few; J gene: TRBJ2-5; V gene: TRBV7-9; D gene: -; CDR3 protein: CASCRDQETQYF; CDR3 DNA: TGTGCCAGCTGCCGGGACCAAGAGACCCAGTACTTC
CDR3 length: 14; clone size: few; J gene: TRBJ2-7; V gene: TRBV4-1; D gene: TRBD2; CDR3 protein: CASRRASGSYEQYF; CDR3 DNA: TGCGCCAGCCGCCGGGCTAGCGGGAGCTACGAGCAGTACTTC
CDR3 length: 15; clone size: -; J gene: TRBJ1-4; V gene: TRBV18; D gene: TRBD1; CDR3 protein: CASSPPTTGAEKLFF; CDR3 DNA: TGTGCCAGCTCACCACCCACGACAGGGGCAGAAAAACTGTTTTTT
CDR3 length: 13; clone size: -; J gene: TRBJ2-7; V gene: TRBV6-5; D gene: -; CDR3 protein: CASSYRGSYEQYF; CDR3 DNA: TGTGCCAGCAGTTACCGCGGTTCCTACGAGCAGTACTTC
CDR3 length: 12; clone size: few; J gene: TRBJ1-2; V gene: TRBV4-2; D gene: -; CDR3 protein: CASSDSNYGYTF; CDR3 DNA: TGTGCCAGCAGCGACAGTAACTATGGCTACACCTTC
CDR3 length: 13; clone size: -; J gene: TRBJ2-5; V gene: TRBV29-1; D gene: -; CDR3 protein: CSVVGVAGETQYF; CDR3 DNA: TGCAGCGTTGTCGGGGTAGCTGGGGAGACCCAGTACTTC
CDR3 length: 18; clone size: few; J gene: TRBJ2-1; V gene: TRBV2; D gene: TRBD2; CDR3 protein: CASSVSGLVVSSYNEQFF; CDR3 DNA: TGTGCCAGCAGTGTTTCGGGACTAGTCGTAAGCTCCTACAATGAGCAGTTCTTC
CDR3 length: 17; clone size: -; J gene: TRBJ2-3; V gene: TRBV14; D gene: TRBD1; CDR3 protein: CASSQDHTGAWTDTQYF; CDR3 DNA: TGTGCCAGCAGCCAAGATCATACAGGGGCCTGGACAGATACGCAGTATTTT
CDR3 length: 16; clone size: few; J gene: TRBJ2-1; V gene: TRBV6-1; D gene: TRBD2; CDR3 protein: CASSGAGEGRLNEQFF; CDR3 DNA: TGTGCCAGCAGTGGGGCTGGGGAGGGGCGATTAAATGAGCAGTTCTTC
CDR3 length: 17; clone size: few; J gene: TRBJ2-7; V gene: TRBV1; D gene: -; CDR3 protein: CTSSHPVGGLRDYEQYF; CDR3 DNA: TGCACCAGCAGCCACCCGGTTGGGGGACTACGAGACTACGAGCAGTACTTC